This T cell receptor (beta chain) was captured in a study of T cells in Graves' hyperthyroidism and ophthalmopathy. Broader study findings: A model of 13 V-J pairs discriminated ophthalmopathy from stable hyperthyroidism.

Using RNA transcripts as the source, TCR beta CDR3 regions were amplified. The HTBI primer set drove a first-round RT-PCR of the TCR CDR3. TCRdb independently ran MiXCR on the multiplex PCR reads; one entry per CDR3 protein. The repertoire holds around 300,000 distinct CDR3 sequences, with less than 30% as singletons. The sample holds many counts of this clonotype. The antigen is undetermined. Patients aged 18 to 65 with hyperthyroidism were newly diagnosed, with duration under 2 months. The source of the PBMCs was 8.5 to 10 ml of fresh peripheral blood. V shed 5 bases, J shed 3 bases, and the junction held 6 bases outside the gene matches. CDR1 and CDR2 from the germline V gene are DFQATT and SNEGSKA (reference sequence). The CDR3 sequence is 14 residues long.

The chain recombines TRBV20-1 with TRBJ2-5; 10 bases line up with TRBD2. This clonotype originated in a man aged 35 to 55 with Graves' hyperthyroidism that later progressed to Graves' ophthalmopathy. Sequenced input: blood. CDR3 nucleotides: TGCAGTGCTCAAAGGACTAGCGGTAAAGAGACCCAGTACTTC. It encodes CSAQRTSGKETQYF.